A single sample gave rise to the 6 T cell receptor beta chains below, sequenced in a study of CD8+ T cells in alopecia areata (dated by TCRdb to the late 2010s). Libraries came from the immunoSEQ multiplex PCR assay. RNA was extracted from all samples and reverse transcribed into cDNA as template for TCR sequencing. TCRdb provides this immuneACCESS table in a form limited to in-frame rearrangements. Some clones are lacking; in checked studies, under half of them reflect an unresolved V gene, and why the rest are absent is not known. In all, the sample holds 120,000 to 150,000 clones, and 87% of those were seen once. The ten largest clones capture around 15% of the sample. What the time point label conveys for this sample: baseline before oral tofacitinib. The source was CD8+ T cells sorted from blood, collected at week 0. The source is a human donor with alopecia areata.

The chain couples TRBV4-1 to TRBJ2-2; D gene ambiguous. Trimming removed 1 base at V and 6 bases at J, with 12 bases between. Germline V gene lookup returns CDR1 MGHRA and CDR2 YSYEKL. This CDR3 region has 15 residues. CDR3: CASSQGFEVSGELFF. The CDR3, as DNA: TGCGCCAGCAGCCAAGGTTTCGAGGTGTCCGGGGAGCTGTTTTTT.

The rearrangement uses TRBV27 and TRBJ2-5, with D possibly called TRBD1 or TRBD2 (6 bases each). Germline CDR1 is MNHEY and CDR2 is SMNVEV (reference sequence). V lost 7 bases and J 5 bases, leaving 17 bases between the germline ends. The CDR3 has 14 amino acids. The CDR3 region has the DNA TGTGCCAGCAAAGGAGGGGGTTATCGGGAGACCCAGTACTTC. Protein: CASKGGGYRETQYF.

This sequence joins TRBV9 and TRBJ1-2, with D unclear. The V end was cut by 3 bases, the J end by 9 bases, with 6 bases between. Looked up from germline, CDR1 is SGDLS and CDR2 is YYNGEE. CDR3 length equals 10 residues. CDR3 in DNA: TGTGCCAGCAGCGGAGCTAGCTACACCTTC. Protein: CASSGASYTF.

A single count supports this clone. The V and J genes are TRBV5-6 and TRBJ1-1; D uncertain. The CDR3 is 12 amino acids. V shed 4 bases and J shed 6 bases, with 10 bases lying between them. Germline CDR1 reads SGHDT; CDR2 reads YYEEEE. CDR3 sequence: CASSLLSPEAFF. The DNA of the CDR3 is TGTGCCAGCAGCCTCCTGAGTCCTGAAGCTTTCTTT.

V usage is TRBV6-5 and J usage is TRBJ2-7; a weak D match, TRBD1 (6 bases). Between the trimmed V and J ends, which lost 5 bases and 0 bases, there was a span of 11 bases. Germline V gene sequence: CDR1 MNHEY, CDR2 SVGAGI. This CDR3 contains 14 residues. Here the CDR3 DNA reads TGTGCCAGCAGTCACCGGACAGACTCCTACGAGCAGTACTTC. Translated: CASSHRTDSYEQYF.

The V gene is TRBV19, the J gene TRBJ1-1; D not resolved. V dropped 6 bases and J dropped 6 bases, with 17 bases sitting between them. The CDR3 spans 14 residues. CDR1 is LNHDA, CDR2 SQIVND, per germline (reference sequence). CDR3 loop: CASSVDGLLAEAFF. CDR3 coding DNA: TGTGCCAGTAGCGTGGACGGGCTGTTAGCTGAAGCTTTCTTT.